This record covers a single T cell receptor beta chain. The antigen is unknown. These data belong to a study of PD-1 blockade in classical Hodgkin lymphoma. The study, taken as a whole, reports: Diversity in CD4+ TCRs, unlike that measured in CD8+ TCRs, had risen significantly by C4D1.

The V end was cut by 4 bases, the J end by 3 bases, with 8 bases between. Germline V gives CDR1 SGHRS, CDR2 YFSETQ. The CDR3 spans 13 residues. Every patient experienced relapse after autologous stem cell transplantation, and brentuximab vedotin exposure varied. Using immunoSEQ multiplex PCR, the repertoire was profiled, and TCRdb retains in-frame clones only, with some absent. Of more than 140,000 clones in the sample, around 84% were seen once. The source of this sequence is a human donor with classical Hodgkin lymphoma. The source was peripheral blood mononuclear cells (PBMCs), collected before the second cycle of nivolumab. The chain has TRBV5-1 and TRBJ1-5; D not resolved. CDR3 amino acids: CASSPHPNQPQHF. As DNA, the CDR3 is TGCGCCAGCAGCCCCCATCCCAATCAGCCCCAGCATTTT.